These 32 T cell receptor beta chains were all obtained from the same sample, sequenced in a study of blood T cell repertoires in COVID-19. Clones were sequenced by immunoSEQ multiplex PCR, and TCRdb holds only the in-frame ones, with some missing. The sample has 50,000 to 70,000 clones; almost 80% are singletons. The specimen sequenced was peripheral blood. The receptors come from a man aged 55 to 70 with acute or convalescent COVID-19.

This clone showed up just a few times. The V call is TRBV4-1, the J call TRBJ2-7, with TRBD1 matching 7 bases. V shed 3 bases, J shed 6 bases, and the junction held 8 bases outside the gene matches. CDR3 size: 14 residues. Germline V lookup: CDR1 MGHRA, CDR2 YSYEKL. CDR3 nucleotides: TGCGCCAGCAGCCAGGGATTCACAGGGGCCGAGCAGTACTTC. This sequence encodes CASSQGFTGAEQYF.

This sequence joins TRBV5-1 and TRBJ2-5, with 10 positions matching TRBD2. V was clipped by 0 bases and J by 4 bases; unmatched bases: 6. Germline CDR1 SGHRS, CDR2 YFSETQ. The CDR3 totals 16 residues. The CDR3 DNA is TGCGCCAGCAGCTTGGAGGTAGCGGGGGGAAGAGAGACCCAGTACTTC. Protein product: CASSLEVAGGRETQYF.

For the CDR3, the DNA is TGTGCCAGTAGTATAGGGCAGGCCGTCAGCGAGCAGTACTTC. Protein product: CASSIGQAVSEQYF. This chain links TRBV19 with TRBJ2-7; D not resolved. The germline V gene has CDR1 LNHDA and CDR2 SQIVND (reference sequence). The CDR3 is made up of 14 amino acids. V shed 1 base and J shed 6 bases, with 13 bases lying between them.

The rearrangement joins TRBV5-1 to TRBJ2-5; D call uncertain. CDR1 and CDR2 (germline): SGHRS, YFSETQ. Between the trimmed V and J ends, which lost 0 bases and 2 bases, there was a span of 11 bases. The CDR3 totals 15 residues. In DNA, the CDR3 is TGCGCCAGCAGCTTGGCCCCGGGTGGGCAAGAGACCCAGTACTTC. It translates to CASSLAPGGQETQYF.

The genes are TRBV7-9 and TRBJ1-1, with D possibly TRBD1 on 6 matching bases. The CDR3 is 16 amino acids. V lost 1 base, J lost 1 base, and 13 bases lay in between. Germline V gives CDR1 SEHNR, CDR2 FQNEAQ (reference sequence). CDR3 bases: TGTGCCAGCAGCTTAGAAGTACAGGGATCGAACACTGAAGCTTTCTTT. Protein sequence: CASSLEVQGSNTEAFF.

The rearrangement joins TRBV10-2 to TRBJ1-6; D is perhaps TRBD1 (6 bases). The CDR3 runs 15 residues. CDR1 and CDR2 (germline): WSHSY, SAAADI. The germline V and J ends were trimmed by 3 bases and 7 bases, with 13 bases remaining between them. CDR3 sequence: CASSDTGGDNSPLHF. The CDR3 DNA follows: TGCGCCAGCAGTGATACGGGGGGCGACAATTCACCCCTCCACTTT.

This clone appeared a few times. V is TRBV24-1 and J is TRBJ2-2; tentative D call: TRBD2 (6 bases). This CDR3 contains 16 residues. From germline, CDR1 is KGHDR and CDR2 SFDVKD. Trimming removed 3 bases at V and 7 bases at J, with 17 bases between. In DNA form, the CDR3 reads TGTGCCACCAGTGATCCCGTTCAGGGAGGAGGCGGGGAGCTGTTTTTT. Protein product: CATSDPVQGGGGELFF.

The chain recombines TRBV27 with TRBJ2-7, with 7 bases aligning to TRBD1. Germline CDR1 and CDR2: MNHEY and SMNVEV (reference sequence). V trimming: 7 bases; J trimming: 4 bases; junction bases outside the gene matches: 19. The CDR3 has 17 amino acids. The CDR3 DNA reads TGTGCCAGCACTCCAGGGGCCACGACAGGGTATCGGTACGAGCAGTACTTC. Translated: CASTPGATTGYRYEQYF.

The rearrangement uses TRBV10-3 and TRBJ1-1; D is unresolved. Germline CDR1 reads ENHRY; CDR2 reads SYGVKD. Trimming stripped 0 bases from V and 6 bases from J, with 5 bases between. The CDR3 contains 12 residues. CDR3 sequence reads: CAISESTSEAFF. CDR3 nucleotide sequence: TGTGCCATCAGTGAGTCGACTTCTGAAGCTTTCTTT.

CDR3 residues: CATSRGGYTEAFF. DNA of the CDR3: TGTGCCACCAGCCGCGGGGGTTATACTGAAGCTTTCTTT. The chain is built from TRBV24-1 and TRBJ1-1; D perhaps matches TRBD1 (5 bases). There are 13 residues in the CDR3. V was shortened by 7 bases and J by 5 bases, with 13 bases between the two germline ends. Germline loops: CDR1 KGHDR, CDR2 SFDVKD.

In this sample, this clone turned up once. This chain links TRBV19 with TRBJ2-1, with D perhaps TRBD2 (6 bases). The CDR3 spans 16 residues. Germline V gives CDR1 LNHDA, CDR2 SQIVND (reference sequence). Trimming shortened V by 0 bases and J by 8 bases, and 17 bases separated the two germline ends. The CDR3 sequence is CASSIDGGTTEDEQFF. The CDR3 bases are TGTGCCAGTAGTATAGATGGAGGGACCACCGAGGATGAGCAGTTCTTC. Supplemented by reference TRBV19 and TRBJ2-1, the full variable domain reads DGGITQSPKYLFRKEGQNVTLSCEQNLNHDAMYWYRQDPGQGLRLIYYSQIVNDFQKGDIAEGYSVSREKKESFPLTVTSAQKNPTAFYLCASSIDGGTTEDEQFFGPGTRLTVL.

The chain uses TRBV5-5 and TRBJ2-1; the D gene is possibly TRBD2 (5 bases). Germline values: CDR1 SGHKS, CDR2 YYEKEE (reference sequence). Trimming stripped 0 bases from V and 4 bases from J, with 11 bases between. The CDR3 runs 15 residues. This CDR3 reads CASSLGTATYNEQFF. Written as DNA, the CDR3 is TGTGCCAGCAGCTTGGGGACTGCGACTTACAATGAGCAGTTCTTC.

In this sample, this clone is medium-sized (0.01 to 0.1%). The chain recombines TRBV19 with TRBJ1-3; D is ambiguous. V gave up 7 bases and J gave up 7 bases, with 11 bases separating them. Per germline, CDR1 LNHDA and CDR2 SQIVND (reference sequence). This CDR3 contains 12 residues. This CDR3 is CASTMHRNTIYF. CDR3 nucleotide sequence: TGTGCCAGTACTATGCATCGGAACACCATATATTTT.

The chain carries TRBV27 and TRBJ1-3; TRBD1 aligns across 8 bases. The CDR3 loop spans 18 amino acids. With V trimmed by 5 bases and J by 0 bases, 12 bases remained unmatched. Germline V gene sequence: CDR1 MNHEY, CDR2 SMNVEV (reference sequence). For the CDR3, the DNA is TGTGCCAGCAGTATCGGACAGGGCGGAGGCTTCTCTGGAAACACCATATATTTT. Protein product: CASSIGQGGGFSGNTIYF.

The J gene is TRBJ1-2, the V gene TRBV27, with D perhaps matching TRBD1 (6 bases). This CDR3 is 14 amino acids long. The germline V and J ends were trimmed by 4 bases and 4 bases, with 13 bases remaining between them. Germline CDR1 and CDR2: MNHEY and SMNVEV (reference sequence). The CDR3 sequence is CASSSPGTSYGYTF. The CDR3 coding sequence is TGTGCCAGCAGTTCTCCCGGGACATCCTATGGCTACACCTTC.

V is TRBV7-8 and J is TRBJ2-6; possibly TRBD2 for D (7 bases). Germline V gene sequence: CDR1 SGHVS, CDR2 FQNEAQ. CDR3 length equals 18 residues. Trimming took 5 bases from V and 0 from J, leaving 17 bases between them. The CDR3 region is CASSPLGGAGSGANVLTF. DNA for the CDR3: TGTGCCAGCAGCCCCCTGGGGGGGGCCGGCTCTGGGGCCAACGTCCTGACTTTC.

The DNA for the CDR3 is TGTGCCAGCAGCTTGGAAGCCCGACAGGTCGCTCACTATGGCTACACCTTC. Protein: CASSLEARQVAHYGYTF. The chain couples TRBV5-5 to TRBJ1-2, with D tentatively TRBD1 (6 bases). The CDR3 sequence is 17 residues long. Germline V gene data show CDR1 as SGHKS and CDR2 as YYEKEE (reference sequence). Deletions cut 0 bases from V and 3 bases from J, with 18 bases between.

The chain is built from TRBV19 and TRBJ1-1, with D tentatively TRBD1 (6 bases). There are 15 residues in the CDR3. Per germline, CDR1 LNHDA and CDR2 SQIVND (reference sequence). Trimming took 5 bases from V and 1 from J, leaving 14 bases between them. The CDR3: CASSVHRAPNTEAFF. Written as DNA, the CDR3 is TGTGCCAGTAGTGTCCACAGGGCCCCGAACACTGAAGCTTTCTTT.

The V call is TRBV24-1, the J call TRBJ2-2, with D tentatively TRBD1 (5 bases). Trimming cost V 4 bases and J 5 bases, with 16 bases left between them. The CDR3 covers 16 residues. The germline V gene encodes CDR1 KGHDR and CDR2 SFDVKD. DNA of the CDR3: TGTGCCACCAGTGACCCCTGGGCAGGGCGGACCGGGGAGCTGTTTTTT. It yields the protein CATSDPWAGRTGELFF.

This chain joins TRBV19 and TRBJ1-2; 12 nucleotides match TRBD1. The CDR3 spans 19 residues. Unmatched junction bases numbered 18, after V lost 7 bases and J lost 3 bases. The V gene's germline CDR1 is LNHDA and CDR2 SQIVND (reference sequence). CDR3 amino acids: CASNPDPGQGASVDYGYTF. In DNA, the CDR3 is TGTGCCAGTAACCCCGATCCGGGACAGGGGGCTTCCGTGGACTATGGCTACACCTTC.

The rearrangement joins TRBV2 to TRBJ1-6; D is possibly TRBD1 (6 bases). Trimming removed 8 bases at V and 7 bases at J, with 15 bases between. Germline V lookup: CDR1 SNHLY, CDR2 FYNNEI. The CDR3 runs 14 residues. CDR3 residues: CASSGQRRNSPLHF. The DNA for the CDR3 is TGTGCCAGCTCGGGACAAAGGCGGAATTCACCCCTCCACTTT.

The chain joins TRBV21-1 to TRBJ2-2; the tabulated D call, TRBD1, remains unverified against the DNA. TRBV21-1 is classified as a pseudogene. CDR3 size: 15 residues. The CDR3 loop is CASSSHRAGTGELFF. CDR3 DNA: TGTGCCAGCAGCTCCCACAGGGCGGGCACCGGGGAGCTGTTTTTT.

In DNA, the CDR3 is TGTGCCAGCAGCGTTGGTGAGAGCGGCCACACTGAAGCTTTCTTT. Protein: CASSVGESGHTEAFF. J is TRBJ1-1 and V is TRBV9; D gene unclear. Germline CDR1 reads SGDLS; CDR2 reads YYNGEE. Trimming removed 2 bases from V and 3 bases from J, with 14 bases in between. The CDR3 runs 15 residues.

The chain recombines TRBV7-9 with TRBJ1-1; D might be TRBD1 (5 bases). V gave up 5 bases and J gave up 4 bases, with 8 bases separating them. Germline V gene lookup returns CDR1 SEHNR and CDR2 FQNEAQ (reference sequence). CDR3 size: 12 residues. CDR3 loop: CASSQRGTEAFF. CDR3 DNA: TGTGCCAGCAGCCAAAGGGGCACTGAAGCTTTCTTT.

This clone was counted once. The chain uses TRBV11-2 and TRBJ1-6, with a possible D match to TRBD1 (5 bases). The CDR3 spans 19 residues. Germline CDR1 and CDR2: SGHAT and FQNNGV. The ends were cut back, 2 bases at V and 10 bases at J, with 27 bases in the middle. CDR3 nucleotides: TGTGCCAGCAGCTTAATCTGGTTGGCCAGGACAACTCAGGGCTCACCCCTCCACTTT. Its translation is CASSLIWLARTTQGSPLHF.

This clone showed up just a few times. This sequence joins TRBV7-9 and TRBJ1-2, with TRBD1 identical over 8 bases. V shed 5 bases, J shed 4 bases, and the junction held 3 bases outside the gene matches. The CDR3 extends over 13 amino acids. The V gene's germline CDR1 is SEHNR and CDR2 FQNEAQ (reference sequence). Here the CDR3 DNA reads TGTGCCAGCAGCATCGGGACAGGCTATGGCTACACCTTC. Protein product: CASSIGTGYGYTF.

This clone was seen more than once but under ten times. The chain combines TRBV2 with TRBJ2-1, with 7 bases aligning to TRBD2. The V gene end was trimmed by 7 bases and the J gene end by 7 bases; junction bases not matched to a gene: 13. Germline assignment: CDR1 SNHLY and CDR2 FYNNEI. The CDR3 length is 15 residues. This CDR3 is CASTEGTSVGNEQFF. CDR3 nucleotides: TGTGCCAGCACTGAGGGTACTAGCGTCGGTAATGAGCAGTTCTTC.

CDR3 region: CASSKDRGPYEQYF. DNA for the CDR3: TGTGCCAGCAGTAAGGACAGGGGTCCCTACGAGCAGTACTTC. This chain links TRBV2 with TRBJ2-7, with 9 bases matching TRBD1. The CDR3 sequence is 14 residues long. V dropped 5 bases and J dropped 2; count of bases not matched to a gene: 4. Germline V gene lookup returns CDR1 SNHLY and CDR2 FYNNEI. Looking up the rest from reference TRBV2 and TRBJ2-7 gives the full variable domain: EPEVTQTPSHQVTQMGQEVILRCVPISNHLYFYWYRQILGQKVEFLVSFYNNEISEKSEIFDDQFSVERPDGSNFTLKIRSTKLEDSAMYFCASSKDRGPYEQYFGPGTRLTVT.

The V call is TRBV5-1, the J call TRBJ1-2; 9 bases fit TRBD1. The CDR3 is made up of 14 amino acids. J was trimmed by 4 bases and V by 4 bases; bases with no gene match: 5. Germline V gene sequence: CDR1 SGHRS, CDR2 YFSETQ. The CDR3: CASSRDRELYGYTF. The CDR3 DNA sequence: TGCGCCAGCAGCCGGGACAGGGAACTCTATGGCTACACCTTC.

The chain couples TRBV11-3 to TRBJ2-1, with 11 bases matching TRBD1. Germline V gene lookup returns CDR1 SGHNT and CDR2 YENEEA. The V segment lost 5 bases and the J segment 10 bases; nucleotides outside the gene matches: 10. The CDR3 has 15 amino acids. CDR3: CASSAEGTGGKEQFF. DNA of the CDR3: TGTGCCAGCAGCGCCGAGGGGACAGGGGGGAAGGAGCAGTTCTTC. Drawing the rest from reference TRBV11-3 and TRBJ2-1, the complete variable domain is EAGVVQSPRYKIIEKKQPVAFWCNPISGHNTLYWYLQNLGQGPELLIRYENEEAVDDSQLPKDRFSAERLKGVDSTLKIQPAELGDSAVYLCASSAEGTGGKEQFFGPGTRLTVL.

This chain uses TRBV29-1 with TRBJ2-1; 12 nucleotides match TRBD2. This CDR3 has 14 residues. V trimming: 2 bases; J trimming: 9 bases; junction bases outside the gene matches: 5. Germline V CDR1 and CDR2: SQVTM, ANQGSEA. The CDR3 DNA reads TGCAGCGTTGAACCTAGCGGGGGGGCCTTTGAGCAGTTCTTC. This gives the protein CSVEPSGGAFEQFF.

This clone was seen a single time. CDR3 protein: CSVPERNGLNTEAFF. For the CDR3, the DNA is TGCAGCGTACCGGAGAGAAACGGCTTGAACACTGAAGCTTTCTTT. This chain connects TRBV29-1 to TRBJ1-1; the D is unclear. This CDR3 has 15 residues. Germline V gene data show CDR1 as SQVTM and CDR2 as ANQGSEA. Trimming cost V 6 bases and J 0 bases, with 17 bases left between them.